This TCR beta chain was identified during a study of blood T cell repertoires in COVID-19. At the level of the study: Samples representing acute and convalescent COVID-19 were sourced from the United States, Italy and Spain.

Original processing methods: Reference gene primer amplification in the assay estimated nucleated cell counts. Clones were sequenced by immunoSEQ multiplex PCR, and TCRdb holds only the in-frame ones, with some missing. V, J and clone size reflect that table, while D and trimming were determined from the DNA. The profile shows roughly 120,000 clones, around 77% of them singletons. Germline CDR1 KGHSH, CDR2 LQKENI. The CDR3 spans 14 residues. A word on this clone: Germline and junction disagree at one end, which may indicate a read error.

The source material was peripheral blood. This chain connects TRBV18 to TRBJ2-7, with D hard to call. This TCR was recovered from a human donor in a cohort sampled during active COVID-19. CDR3 DNA: TGTGCCAGCTCCCCACAACGGGTGATGTACGAGCAGTACTTC. Its protein product is CASSPQRVMYEQYF.